The text below deals with one TCR beta chain. These data come from a study of cytomegalovirus exposure and HLA in healthy donors. Primers: 60 Vbeta forward and 13 Jbeta reverse. The data were produced by immunoSEQ multiplex PCR, yet TCRdb's version contains in-frame clones alone and is incomplete. The sample gives roughly 150,000 clones, 70% to 80% of which show up once; more than 1.3% is in the top ten. The specimen sequenced was PBMCs. The sequence derives from a male donor in good health and CMV-seronegative.

CDR3 DNA sequence: TGTGCCAGCAGTTTTAACCCTAGCTTGAACACTGAAGCTTTCTTT. Residues: CASSFNPSLNTEAFF. The V and J genes are TRBV27 and TRBJ1-1, with D uncertain. This CDR3 is 15 amino acids long. V lost 3 bases, J lost 0 bases, and 11 bases lay in between. Germline CDR1 is MNHEY and CDR2 is SMNVEV (reference sequence).